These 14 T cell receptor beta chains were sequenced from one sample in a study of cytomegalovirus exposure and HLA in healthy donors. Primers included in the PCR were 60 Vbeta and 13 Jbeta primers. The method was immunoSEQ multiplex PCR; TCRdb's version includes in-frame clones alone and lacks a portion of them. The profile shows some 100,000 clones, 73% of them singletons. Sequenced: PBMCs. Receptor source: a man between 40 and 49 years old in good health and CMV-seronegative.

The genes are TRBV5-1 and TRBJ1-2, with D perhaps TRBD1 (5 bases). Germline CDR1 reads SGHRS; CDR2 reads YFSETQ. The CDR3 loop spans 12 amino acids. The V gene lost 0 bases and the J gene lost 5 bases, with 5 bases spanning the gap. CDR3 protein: CASSLGQYGYTF. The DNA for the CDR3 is TGCGCCAGCAGCTTGGGACAGTATGGCTACACCTTC. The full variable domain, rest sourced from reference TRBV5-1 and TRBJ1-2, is KAGVTQTPRYLIKTRGQQVTLSCSPISGHRSVSWYQQTPGQGLQFLFEYFSETQRNKGNFPGRFSGRQFSNSRSEMNVSTLELGDSALYLCASSLGQYGYTFGSGTRLTVV.

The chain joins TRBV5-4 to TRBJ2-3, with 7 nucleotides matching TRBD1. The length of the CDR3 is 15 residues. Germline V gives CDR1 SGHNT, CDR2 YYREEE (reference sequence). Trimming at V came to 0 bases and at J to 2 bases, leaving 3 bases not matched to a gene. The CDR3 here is CASSLEGQNTDTQYF. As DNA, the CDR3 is TGTGCCAGCAGCTTGGAGGGACAGAACACAGATACGCAGTATTTT. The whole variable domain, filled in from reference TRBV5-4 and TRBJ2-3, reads ETGVTQSPTHLIKTRGQQVTLRCSSQSGHNTVSWYQQALGQGPQFIFQYYREEENGRGNFPPRFSGLQFPNYSSELNVNALELDDSALYLCASSLEGQNTDTQYFGPGTRLTVL.

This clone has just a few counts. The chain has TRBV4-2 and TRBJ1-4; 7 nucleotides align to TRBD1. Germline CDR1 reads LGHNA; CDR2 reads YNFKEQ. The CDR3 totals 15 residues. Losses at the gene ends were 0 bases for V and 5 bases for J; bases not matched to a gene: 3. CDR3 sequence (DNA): TGTGCCAGCAGCCAAGAAGGACAGGCCAATGAAAAACTGTTTTTT. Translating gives CASSQEGQANEKLFF.

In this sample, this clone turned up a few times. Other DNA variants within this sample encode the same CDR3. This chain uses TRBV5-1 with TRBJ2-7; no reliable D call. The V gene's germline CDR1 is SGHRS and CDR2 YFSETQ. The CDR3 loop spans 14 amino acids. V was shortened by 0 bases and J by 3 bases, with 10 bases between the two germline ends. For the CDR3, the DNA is TGCGCCAGCAGCTTGGAGGCAGGTTACTACGAGCAGTACTTC. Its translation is CASSLEAGYYEQYF.

CDR3: CASWGPPKETQYF. CDR3 bases: TGTGCCAGCTGGGGGCCCCCAAAAGAGACCCAGTACTTC. The V and J genes are TRBV6-1 and TRBJ2-5; maybe TRBD1 (6 bases). Germline assignment: CDR1 MNHNS and CDR2 SASEGT. The CDR3 loop spans 13 amino acids. Trimming shortened V by 8 bases and J by 3 bases, and 13 bases separated the two germline ends.

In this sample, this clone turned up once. The CDR3, as DNA: TGTGCCAGCAGCGGGCTACTAGGCAACGAGCAGTACTTC. Protein: CASSGLLGNEQYF. The chain combines TRBV14 with TRBJ2-7, with a tentative D call TRBD2 (5 bases). Trimming took 5 bases from V and 5 from J, leaving 13 bases between them. CDR1 and CDR2 (germline): SGHDN, FVKESK. This CDR3 spans 13 amino acids.

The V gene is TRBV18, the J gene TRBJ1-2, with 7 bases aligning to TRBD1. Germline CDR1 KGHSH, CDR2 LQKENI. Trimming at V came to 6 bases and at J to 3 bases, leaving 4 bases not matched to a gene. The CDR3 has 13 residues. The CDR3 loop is CASSIGTDYGYTF. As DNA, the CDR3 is TGTGCCAGCTCGATCGGGACAGACTATGGCTACACCTTC.

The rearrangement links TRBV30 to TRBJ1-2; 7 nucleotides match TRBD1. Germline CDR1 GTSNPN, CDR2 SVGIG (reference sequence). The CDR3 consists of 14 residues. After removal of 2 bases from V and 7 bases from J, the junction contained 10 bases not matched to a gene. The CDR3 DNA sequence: TGTGCCTGGAGTACTCCTGACAGGGTGAGTGGCTACACCTTC. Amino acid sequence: CAWSTPDRVSGYTF.

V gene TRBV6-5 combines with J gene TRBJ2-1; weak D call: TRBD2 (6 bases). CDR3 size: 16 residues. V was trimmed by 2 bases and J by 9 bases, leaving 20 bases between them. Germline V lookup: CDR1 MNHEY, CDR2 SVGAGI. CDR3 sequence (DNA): TGTGCCAGCAGTTACGGGGGGACTCCTCGTGTGGGTGAGCAGTTCTTC. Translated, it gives CASSYGGTPRVGEQFF.

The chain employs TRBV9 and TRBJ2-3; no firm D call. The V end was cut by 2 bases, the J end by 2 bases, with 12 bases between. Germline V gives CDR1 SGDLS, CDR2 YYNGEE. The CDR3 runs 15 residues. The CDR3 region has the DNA TGTGCCAGCAGCGTCACGGTCTCTAACACAGATACGCAGTATTTT. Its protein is CASSVTVSNTDTQYF.

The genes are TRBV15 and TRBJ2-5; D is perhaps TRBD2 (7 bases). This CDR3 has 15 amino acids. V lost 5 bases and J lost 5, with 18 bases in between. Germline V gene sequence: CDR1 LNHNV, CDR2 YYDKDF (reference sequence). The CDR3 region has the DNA TGTGCCACCAGCGGCGTAAGGGGGGGGCTGGAGACCCAGTACTTC. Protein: CATSGVRGGLETQYF.

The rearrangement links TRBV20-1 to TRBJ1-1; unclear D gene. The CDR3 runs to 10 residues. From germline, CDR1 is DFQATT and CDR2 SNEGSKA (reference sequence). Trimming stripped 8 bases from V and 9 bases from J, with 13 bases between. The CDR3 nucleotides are TGCAGTACGGGAAACCGTCAAGCTTTCTTT. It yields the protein CSTGNRQAFF.

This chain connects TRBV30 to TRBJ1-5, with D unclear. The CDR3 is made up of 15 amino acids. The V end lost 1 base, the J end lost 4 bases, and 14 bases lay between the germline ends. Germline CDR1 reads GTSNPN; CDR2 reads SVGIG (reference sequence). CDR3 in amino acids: CAWSAAGSINQPQHF. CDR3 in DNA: TGTGCCTGGAGTGCCGCCGGGAGTATAAATCAGCCCCAGCATTTT.

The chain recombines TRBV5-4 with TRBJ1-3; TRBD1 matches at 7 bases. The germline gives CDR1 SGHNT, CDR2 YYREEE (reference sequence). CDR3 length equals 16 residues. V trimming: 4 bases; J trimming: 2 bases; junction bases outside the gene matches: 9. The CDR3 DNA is TGTGCCAGCAGCGGCGGACAGAGGGGGCCTGGAAACACCATATATTTT. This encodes CASSGGQRGPGNTIYF. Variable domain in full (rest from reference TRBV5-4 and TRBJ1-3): ETGVTQSPTHLIKTRGQQVTLRCSSQSGHNTVSWYQQALGQGPQFIFQYYREEENGRGNFPPRFSGLQFPNYSSELNVNALELDDSALYLCASSGGQRGPGNTIYFGEGSWLTVV.